One sample yielded the 25 T cell receptor beta chains listed below, sequenced in a study of early T cells in non-severe SARS-CoV-2 infection. TCRdb reprocessed the 5' RACE reads via MiXCR and lists one record per CDR3 protein. The sample has tens of thousands of distinct CDR3 sequences, less than 7% seen once. Sequencing was done on a sample of whole blood. The source of these receptors is an adult who was a healthcare worker with PCR-confirmed SARS-CoV-2 infection or an uninfected control (not recorded which).

This chain joins TRBV20-1 and TRBJ1-2, with 10 bases identical to TRBD1. This CDR3 spans 14 amino acids. Germline CDR1 is DFQATT and CDR2 is SNEGSKA (reference sequence). V shed 2 bases and J 7 bases; nucleotides not matched to a gene: 7. The DNA for the CDR3 is TGCAGTGCTAGACCGACAGGGGGCGCAGGTGGCTACACCTTC. Its translation is CSARPTGGAGGYTF.

In this sample, this clonotype turned up many times. The chain couples TRBV15 to TRBJ2-5; 7 bases fit TRBD2. The junction had 8 bases not matched to a gene; V was cut back by 6 bases and J by 4 bases. Germline CDR1 and CDR2: LNHNV and YYDKDF (reference sequence). This CDR3 comprises 14 residues. The CDR3: CATRRSGTGETQYF. The CDR3 coding sequence is TGTGCCACCAGGCGGAGCGGGACTGGAGAGACCCAGTACTTC.

This clonotype was observed many times. The V gene is TRBV2, the J gene TRBJ2-7; D may be TRBD1 (6 bases). Trimming stripped 10 bases from V and 0 bases from J, with 13 bases between. CDR1 SNHLY and CDR2 FYNNEI come from the germline V gene. The CDR3 consists of 13 residues. In nucleotides, the CDR3 is TGTGCCATCACAAGGACAGACTCCTACGAGCAGTACTTC. This translates into CAITRTDSYEQYF.

This clonotype was seen a handful of times. The chain couples TRBV11-2 to TRBJ2-2; 9 bases match TRBD1. Trimming removed 8 bases from V and 7 bases from J; junction bases left unmatched: 11. The CDR3 has 15 amino acids. Germline CDR1 reads SGHAT; CDR2 reads FQNNGV. CDR3 sequence reads: CASAPTGGMVGELFF. The CDR3 DNA follows: TGTGCCAGCGCACCGACAGGGGGAATGGTCGGGGAGCTGTTTTTT.

This clonotype has more than one count but fewer than ten. The chain joins TRBV10-3 to TRBJ2-3; D is undetermined. This CDR3 has 15 amino acids. V was shortened by 2 bases and J by 0 bases, with 9 bases between the two germline ends. Germline values: CDR1 ENHRY, CDR2 SYGVKD. The CDR3 DNA is TGTGCCATCAGTGAGACCTTAACTAGCACAGATACGCAGTATTTT. Protein product: CAISETLTSTDTQYF.

This clonotype came up many times. The V call is TRBV28, the J call TRBJ2-1; 9 bases align to TRBD2. Unmatched junction bases numbered 8, after V lost 4 bases and J lost 4 bases. The germline gives CDR1 MDHEN, CDR2 SYDVKM. This CDR3 comprises 16 residues. The CDR3 reads CASSSGREGRYNEQFF. The CDR3 DNA reads TGTGCCAGCAGTTCTGGGCGGGAGGGCCGTTACAATGAGCAGTTCTTC.

The chain uses TRBV5-5 and TRBJ1-2, with TRBD1 matching 8 bases. There are 14 residues in the CDR3. Germline V lookup: CDR1 SGHKS, CDR2 YYEKEE (reference sequence). Losses at the gene ends were 2 bases for V and 8 bases for J; bases not matched to a gene: 8. The CDR3 loop reads CASSFWTGKPGYTF. CDR3 coding DNA: TGTGCCAGCAGCTTTTGGACAGGGAAACCGGGCTACACCTTC.

Ten or more counts support this clonotype. The chain carries TRBV20-1 and TRBJ1-1, with 9 positions matching TRBD1. Per germline, CDR1 DFQATT and CDR2 SNEGSKA (reference sequence). The CDR3 extends over 13 amino acids. Trimming at V came to 4 bases and at J to 5 bases, leaving 5 bases not matched to a gene. Written as DNA, the CDR3 is TGCAGTGCTAAGACAGGGGGGAGAACTGAAGCTTTCTTT. Translating gives CSAKTGGRTEAFF.

The chain employs TRBV20-1 and TRBJ2-1, with no clear D. Per germline, CDR1 DFQATT and CDR2 SNEGSKA (reference sequence). The V end lost 3 bases, the J end lost 7 bases, and 10 bases lay between the germline ends. This CDR3 contains 12 residues. The DNA of the CDR3 is TGCAGTGCTAGGCGGTACGGGAATGAGCAGTTCTTC. Translation gives CSARRYGNEQFF.

The CDR3 loop reads CASSRGLAGANEQFF. The CDR3 DNA reads TGCGCCAGCAGCCGAGGACTAGCGGGGGCCAATGAGCAGTTCTTC. V usage is TRBV5-1 and J usage is TRBJ2-1; 13 nucleotides line up with TRBD2. Trimming removed 4 bases from V and 6 bases from J; junction bases left unmatched: 4. Germline CDR1 reads SGHRS; CDR2 reads YFSETQ. This CDR3 region has 15 residues.

This clonotype was observed many times. The CDR3 sequence is CASSSGGSYNEQFF. DNA for the CDR3: TGTGCCAGCAGCTCGGGGGGGTCCTACAATGAGCAGTTCTTC. This chain connects TRBV12-3 or TRBV12-4 to TRBJ2-1; 8 bases are shared with TRBD2. Trimming cost V 6 bases and J 1 base; bases outside gene matches: 2. The CDR3 loop spans 14 amino acids.

This clonotype was observed many times. V gene TRBV12-3 or TRBV12-4 combines with J gene TRBJ2-2; TRBD2 agrees at 12 bases. This CDR3 is 18 amino acids long. After removal of 6 bases from V and 4 bases from J, the junction contained 12 bases not matched to a gene. CDR3 in DNA: TGTGCCAGCAGGCCCAGGATCGGGACTAGCGGGTTCACCGGGGAGCTGTTTTTT. Protein product: CASRPRIGTSGFTGELFF.

This clonotype was recorded many times. The chain is built from TRBV11-2 and TRBJ2-1, with TRBD2 matching over 11 bases. The CDR3 totals 16 residues. The ends lost 1 base at V and 6 bases at J; junction bases unmatched: 5. CDR1 is SGHAT and CDR2 is FQNNGV in the germline V gene. The DNA of the CDR3 is TGTGCCAGCAGCTTAGCCCGACTAGCGGGAATCAATGAGCAGTTCTTC. It is translated as CASSLARLAGINEQFF.

This clonotype was seen at least ten times. V and J are TRBV18 and TRBJ1-1; D unclear. Germline lookup yields CDR1 KGHSH and CDR2 LQKENI. The CDR3 loop spans 15 amino acids. V shed 0 bases and J shed 1 base, with 9 bases lying between them. The CDR3, as DNA: TGTGCCAGCTCACCACCTTCCAGGAGGAACACTGAAGCTTTCTTT. Amino acid sequence: CASSPPSRRNTEAFF.

This sequence joins TRBV19 and TRBJ2-7, with D hard to call. Germline CDR1 is LNHDA and CDR2 is SQIVND (reference sequence). The CDR3 runs to 13 residues. Trimming shortened V by 7 bases and J by 1 base, and 11 bases separated the two germline ends. For the CDR3, the DNA is TGTGCCAGTACGACTCCAGGATCCTACGAGCAGTACTTC. Its protein product is CASTTPGSYEQYF.

Details on this clonotype: One end of the junction does not line up with germline, which may come from a read error. The V gene is TRBV6-5, the J gene TRBJ2-7; 8 bases are a match to TRBD2. In germline, CDR1 is MNHEY, CDR2 SVGAGI. The CDR3 totals 14 residues. CDR3 protein: CVSSLASGRYEQYF. The DNA for the CDR3 is TGTGTCAGCAGCCTGGCCAGCGGGAGATACGAGCAGTACTTC.

This clonotype was observed at least ten times. The chain is built from TRBV7-2 and TRBJ2-3, with D possibly matching TRBD2 (6 bases). Germline lookup yields CDR1 SGHTA and CDR2 FQGNSA. V lost 5 bases, J lost 0 bases, and 9 bases lay in between. CDR3 length: 14 amino acids. CDR3 sequence (DNA): TGTGCCAGCAGCCCCGGGACTAGCACAGATACGCAGTATTTT. Translating gives CASSPGTSTDTQYF.

The chain has TRBV7-2 and TRBJ1-1; D not resolved. Germline values: CDR1 SGHTA, CDR2 FQGNSA. The V end lost 5 bases, the J end lost 4 bases, and 17 bases lay between the germline ends. There are 15 residues in the CDR3. Written as DNA, the CDR3 is TGTGCCAGCAGCCTACTGGGAGTTTCGGGCACTGAAGCTTTCTTT. Translated: CASSLLGVSGTEAFF.

This chain connects TRBV6-2 or TRBV6-3 to TRBJ1-1, with D possibly TRBD1 on 5 matching bases. The CDR3 spans 13 residues. Germline V CDR1 and CDR2: MNHEY, SVGEGT. Trimming left V 5 bases short and J 7 bases short, with 14 bases between. The CDR3 sequence: CASSLEAGREAFF. The DNA for the CDR3 is TGTGCCAGCAGTCTTGAGGCAGGGCGTGAAGCTTTCTTT.

This clonotype was counted between two and nine times. This sequence joins TRBV10-3 and TRBJ2-3, with D tentatively TRBD2 (6 bases). Germline assignment: CDR1 ENHRY and CDR2 SYGVKD. The CDR3 covers 15 residues. The V and J ends lost 5 bases and 0 bases respectively, with 12 bases between them. The CDR3 coding sequence is TGTGCCATCAGTACCTTCGCGGGGAGCACAGATACGCAGTATTTT. Protein: CAISTFAGSTDTQYF.

This clonotype was observed at least ten times. The genes are TRBV24-1 and TRBJ2-1; D might be TRBD1 (6 bases). The CDR3 is 14 residues long. CDR1 KGHDR and CDR2 SFDVKD come from the germline V gene. Deletions cut 5 bases from V and 9 bases from J, with 16 bases between. CDR3 DNA sequence: TGTGCCACCAGTGGGAGACAGGCCTCTGGTGAGCAGTTCTTC. Encoded protein: CATSGRQASGEQFF.

This clonotype was seen more than once but under ten times. The chain links TRBV7-2 to TRBJ2-3; 11 bases agree with TRBD1. This CDR3 region has 16 residues. V was clipped by 5 bases and J by 6 bases; unmatched bases: 10. CDR1 is SGHTA, CDR2 FQGNSA, per germline. CDR3 coding DNA: TGTGCCAGCAGCCCTACTAGGGACAGGGGGTGGGATACGCAGTATTTT. As protein: CASSPTRDRGWDTQYF. The variable domain in full, completed from reference TRBV7-2 and TRBJ2-3, reads GAGVSQSPSNKVTEKGKDVELRCDPISGHTALYWYRQSLGQGLEFLIYFQGNSAPDKSGLPSDRFSAERTGGSVSTLTIQRTQQEDSAVYLCASSPTRDRGWDTQYFGPGTRLTVL.

This clonotype appeared a few times. This rearrangement joins TRBV5-1 to TRBJ2-1; D possibly corresponds to TRBD2 (6 bases). Germline CDR1 reads SGHRS; CDR2 reads YFSETQ. Trimming shortened V by 5 bases and J by 6 bases, and 15 bases separated the two germline ends. This CDR3 comprises 14 residues. DNA for the CDR3: TGCGCCAGCAGTTCCCGGACTAATGGCAATGAGCAGTTCTTC. This codes for CASSSRTNGNEQFF.

This clonotype was seen ten or more times. The rearrangement links TRBV7-9 to TRBJ2-3; D is uncertain. Germline CDR1 SEHNR, CDR2 FQNEAQ (reference sequence). Trimming pared 2 bases from V and 0 bases from J, leaving 9 bases between. The CDR3 loop spans 15 amino acids. CDR3 region: CASSLPFDSTDTQYF. In DNA form, the CDR3 reads TGTGCCAGCAGCTTACCCTTCGATAGCACAGATACGCAGTATTTT.

There are many counts of this clonotype. The chain uses TRBV24-1 and TRBJ2-1; D is perhaps TRBD1 or TRBD2 (5 bases each). The germline V gene has CDR1 KGHDR and CDR2 SFDVKD. V was trimmed by 5 bases and J by 5 bases, leaving 15 bases between them. This CDR3 contains 15 residues. The CDR3 coding sequence is TGTGCCACCAGTGTCCGGGACGGATTCAACAATGAGCAGTTCTTC. Amino acids: CATSVRDGFNNEQFF.